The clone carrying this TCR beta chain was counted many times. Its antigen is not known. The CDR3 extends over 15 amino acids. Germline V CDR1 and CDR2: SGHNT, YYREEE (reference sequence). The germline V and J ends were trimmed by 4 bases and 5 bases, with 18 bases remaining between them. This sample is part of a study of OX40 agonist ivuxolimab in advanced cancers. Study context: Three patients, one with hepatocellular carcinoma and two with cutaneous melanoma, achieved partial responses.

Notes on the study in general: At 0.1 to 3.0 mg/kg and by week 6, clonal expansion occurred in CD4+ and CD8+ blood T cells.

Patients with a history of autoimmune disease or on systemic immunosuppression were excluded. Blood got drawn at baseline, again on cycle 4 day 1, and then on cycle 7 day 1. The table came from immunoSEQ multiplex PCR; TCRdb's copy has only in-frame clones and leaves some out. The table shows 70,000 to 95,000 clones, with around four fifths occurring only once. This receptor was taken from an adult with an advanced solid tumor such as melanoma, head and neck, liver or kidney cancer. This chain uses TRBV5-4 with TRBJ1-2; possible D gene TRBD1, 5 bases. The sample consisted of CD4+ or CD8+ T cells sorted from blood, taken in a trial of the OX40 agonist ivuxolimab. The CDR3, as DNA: TGTGCCAGCAGCCCTCGGGGGGGTTCAGGGTATGGCTACACCTTC. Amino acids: CASSPRGGSGYGYTF.